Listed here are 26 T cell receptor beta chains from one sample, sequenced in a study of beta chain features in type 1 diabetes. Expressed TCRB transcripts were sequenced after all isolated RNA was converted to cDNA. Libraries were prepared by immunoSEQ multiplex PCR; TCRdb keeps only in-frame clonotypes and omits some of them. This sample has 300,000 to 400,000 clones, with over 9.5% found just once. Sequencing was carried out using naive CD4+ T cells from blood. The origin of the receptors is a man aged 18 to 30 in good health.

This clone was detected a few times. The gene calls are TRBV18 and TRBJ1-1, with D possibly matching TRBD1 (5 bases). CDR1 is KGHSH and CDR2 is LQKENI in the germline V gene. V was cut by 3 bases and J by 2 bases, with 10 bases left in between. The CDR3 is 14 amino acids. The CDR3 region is CASSPQQGNTEAFF. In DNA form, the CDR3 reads TGTGCCAGCTCACCTCAGCAGGGCAACACTGAAGCTTTCTTT.

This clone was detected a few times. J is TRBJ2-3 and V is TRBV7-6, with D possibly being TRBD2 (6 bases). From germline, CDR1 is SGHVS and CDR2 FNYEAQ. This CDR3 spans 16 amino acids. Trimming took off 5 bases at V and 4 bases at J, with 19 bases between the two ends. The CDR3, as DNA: TGTGCCAGCAGCCCTAGACTAGATAGTTGGGCAGATACGCAGTATTTT. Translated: CASSPRLDSWADTQYF.

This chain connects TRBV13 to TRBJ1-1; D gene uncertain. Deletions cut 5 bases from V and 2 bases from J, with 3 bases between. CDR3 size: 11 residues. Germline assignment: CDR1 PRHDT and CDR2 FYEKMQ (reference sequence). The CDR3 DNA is TGTGCCAGCAGCCAAAACACTGAAGCTTTCTTT. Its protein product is CASSQNTEAFF.

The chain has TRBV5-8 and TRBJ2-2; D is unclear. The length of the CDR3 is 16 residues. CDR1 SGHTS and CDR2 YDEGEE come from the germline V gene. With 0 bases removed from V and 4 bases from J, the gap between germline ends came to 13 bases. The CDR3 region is CASSLAFGSRTGELFF. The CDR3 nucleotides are TGTGCCAGCAGCTTGGCCTTCGGGTCCCGCACCGGGGAGCTGTTTTTT. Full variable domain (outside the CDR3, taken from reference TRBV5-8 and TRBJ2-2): EAGVTQSPTHLIKTRGQQATLRCSPISGHTSVYWYQQALGLGLQFLLWYDEGEERNRGNFPPRFSGRQFPNYSSELNVNALELEDSALYLCASSLAFGSRTGELFFGEGSRLTVL.

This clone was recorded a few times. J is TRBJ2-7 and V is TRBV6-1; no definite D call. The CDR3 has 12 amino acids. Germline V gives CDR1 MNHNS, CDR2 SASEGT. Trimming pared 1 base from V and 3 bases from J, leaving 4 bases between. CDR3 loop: CASSEGLYEQYF. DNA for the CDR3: TGTGCCAGCAGTGAAGGACTCTACGAGCAGTACTTC.

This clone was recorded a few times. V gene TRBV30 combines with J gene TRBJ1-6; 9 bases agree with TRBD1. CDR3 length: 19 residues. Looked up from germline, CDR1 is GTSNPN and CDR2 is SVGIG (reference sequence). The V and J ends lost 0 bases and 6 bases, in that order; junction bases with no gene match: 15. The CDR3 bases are TGTGCCTGGAGTGTACGATCGGGACAGGGTGGATCGGGTAATTCACCCCTCCACTTT. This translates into CAWSVRSGQGGSGNSPLHF.

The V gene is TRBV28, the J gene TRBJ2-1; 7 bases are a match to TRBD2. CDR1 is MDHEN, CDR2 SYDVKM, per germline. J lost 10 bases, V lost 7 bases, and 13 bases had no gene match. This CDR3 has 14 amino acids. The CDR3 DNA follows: TGTGCCAGCAAGGTATTAGCGGGCTCCGGGGAGCAGTTCTTC. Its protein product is CASKVLAGSGEQFF. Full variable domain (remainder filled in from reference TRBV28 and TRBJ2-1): DVKVTQSSRYLVKRTGEKVFLECVQDMDHENMFWYRQDPGLGLRLIYFSYDVKMKEKGDIPEGYSVSREKKERFSLILESASTNQTSMYLCASKVLAGSGEQFFGPGTRLTVL.

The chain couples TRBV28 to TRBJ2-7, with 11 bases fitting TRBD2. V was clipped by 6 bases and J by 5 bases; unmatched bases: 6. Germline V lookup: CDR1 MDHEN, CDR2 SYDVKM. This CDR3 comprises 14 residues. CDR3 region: CASSRLAGFHEQYF. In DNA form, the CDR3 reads TGTGCCAGCAGCCGACTAGCGGGATTCCACGAGCAGTACTTC. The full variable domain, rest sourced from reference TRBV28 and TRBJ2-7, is DVKVTQSSRYLVKRTGEKVFLECVQDMDHENMFWYRQDPGLGLRLIYFSYDVKMKEKGDIPEGYSVSREKKERFSLILESASTNQTSMYLCASSRLAGFHEQYFGPGTRLTVT.

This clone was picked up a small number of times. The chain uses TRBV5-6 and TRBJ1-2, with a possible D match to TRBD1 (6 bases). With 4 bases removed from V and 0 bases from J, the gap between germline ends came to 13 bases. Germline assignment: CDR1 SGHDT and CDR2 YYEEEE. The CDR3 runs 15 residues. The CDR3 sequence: CASSLDSWTNYGYTF. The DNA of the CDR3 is TGTGCCAGCAGCCTGGACAGTTGGACTAACTATGGCTACACCTTC.

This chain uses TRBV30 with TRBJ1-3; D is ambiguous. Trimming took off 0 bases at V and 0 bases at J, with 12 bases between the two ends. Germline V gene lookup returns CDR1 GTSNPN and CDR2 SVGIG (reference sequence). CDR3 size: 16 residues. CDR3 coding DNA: TGTGCCTGGAGTGTATGGCGACATTCCTCTGGAAACACCATATATTTT. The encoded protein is CAWSVWRHSSGNTIYF.

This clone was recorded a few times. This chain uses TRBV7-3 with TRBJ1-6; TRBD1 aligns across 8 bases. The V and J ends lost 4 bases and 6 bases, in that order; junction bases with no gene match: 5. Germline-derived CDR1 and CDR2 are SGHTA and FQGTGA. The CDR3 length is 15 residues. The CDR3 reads CASSSGTGPNSPLHF. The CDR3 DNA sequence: TGTGCCAGCAGCTCCGGGACAGGACCTAATTCACCCCTCCACTTT. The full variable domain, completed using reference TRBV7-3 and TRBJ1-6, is GAGVSQTPSNKVTEKGKYVELRCDPISGHTALYWYRQSLGQGPEFLIYFQGTGAADDSGLPNDRFFAVRPEGSVSTLKIQRTERGDSAVYLCASSSGTGPNSPLHFGNGTRLTVT.

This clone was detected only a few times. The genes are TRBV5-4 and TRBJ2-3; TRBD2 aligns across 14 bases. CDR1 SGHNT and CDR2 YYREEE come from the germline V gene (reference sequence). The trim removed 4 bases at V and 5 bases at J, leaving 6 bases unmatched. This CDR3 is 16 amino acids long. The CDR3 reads CASSPGTSGRLDTQYF. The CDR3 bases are TGTGCCAGCAGCCCTGGGACTAGCGGGAGACTAGATACGCAGTATTTT.

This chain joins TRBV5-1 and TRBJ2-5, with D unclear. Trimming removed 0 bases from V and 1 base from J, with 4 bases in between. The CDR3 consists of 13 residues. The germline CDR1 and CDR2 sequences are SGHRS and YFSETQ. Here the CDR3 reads CASSLVAQETQYF. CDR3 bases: TGCGCCAGCAGCTTGGTGGCCCAAGAGACCCAGTACTTC.

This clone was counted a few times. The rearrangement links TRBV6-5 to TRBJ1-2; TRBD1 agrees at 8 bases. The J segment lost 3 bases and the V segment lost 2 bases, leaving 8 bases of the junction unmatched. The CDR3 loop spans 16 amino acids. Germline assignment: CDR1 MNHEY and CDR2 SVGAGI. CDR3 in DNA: TGTGCCAGCAGTTACGCCATAGGACAGGGCGACTATGGCTACACCTTC. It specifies CASSYAIGQGDYGYTF.

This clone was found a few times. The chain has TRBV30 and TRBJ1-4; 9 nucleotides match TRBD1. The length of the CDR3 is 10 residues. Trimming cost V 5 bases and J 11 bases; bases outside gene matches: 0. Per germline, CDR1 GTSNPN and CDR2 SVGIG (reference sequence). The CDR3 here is CAWGTGKLFF. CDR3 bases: TGTGCCTGGGGGACAGGGAAACTGTTTTTT. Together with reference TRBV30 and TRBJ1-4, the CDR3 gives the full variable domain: SQTIHQWPATLVQPVGSPLSLECTVEGTSNPNLYWYRQAAGRGLQLLFYSVGIGQISSEVPQNLSASRPQDRQFILSSKKLLLSDSGFYLCAWGTGKLFFGSGTQLSVL.

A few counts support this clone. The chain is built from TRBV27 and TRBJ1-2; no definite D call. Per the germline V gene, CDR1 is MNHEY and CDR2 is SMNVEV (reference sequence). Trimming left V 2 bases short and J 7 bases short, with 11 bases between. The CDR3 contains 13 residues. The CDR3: CASSLQDRSGYTF. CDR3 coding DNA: TGTGCCAGCAGTTTACAAGATCGGTCTGGCTACACCTTC.

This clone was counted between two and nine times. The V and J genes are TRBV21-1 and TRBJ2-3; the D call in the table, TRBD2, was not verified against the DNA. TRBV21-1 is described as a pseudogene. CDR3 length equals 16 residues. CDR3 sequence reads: CASSKEADLSTDTQYF. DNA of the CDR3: TGTGCCAGCAGCAAAGAGGCAGACTTAAGCACAGATACGCAGTATTTT.

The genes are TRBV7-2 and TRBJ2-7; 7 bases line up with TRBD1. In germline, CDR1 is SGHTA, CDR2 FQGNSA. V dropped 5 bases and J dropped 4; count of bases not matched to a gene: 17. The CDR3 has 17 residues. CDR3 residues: CASSIREDRAGWYEQYF. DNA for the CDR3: TGTGCCAGCAGCATACGGGAAGACAGGGCCGGTTGGTACGAGCAGTACTTC.

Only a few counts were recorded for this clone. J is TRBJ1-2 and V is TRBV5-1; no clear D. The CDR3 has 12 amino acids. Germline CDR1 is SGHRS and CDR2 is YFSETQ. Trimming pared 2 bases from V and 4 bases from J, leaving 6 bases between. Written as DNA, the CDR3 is TGCGCCAGCAGCTTCCCCTCCTATGGCTACACCTTC. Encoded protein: CASSFPSYGYTF.

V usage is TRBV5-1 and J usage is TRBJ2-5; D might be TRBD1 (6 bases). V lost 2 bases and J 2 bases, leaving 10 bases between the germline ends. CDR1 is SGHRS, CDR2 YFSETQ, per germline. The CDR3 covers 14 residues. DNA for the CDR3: TGCGCCAGCAGCTTACGACAGGAGCAAGAGACCCAGTACTTC. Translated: CASSLRQEQETQYF.

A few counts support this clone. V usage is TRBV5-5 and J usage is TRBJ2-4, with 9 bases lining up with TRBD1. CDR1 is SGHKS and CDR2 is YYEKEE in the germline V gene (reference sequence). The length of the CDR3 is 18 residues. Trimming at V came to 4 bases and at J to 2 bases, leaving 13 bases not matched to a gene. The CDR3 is CASSHNPTGGSSKNIQYF. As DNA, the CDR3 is TGTGCCAGCAGCCATAACCCCACAGGGGGCTCTTCCAAAAACATTCAGTACTTC.

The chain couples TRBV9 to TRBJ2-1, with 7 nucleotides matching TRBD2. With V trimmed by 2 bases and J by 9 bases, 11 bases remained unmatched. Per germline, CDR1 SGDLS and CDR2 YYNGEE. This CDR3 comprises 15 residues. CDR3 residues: CASSVAAGAFGEQFF. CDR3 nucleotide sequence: TGTGCCAGCAGCGTGGCGGCGGGAGCTTTCGGTGAGCAGTTCTTC.

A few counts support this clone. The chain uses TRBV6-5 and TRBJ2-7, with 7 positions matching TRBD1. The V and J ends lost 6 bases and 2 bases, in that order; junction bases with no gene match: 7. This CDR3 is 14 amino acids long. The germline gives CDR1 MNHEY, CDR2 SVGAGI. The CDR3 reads CASSDDRAPYEQYF. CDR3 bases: TGTGCCAGCAGCGATGACAGGGCCCCCTACGAGCAGTACTTC.

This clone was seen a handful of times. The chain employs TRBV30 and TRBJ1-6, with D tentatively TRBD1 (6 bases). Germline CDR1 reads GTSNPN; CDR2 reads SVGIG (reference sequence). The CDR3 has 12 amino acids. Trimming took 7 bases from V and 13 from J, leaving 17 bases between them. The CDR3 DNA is TGTGCCTTCCTGACAGGTTCTGCGCCCCTCCACTTT. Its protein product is CAFLTGSAPLHF.

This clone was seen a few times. CDR3 sequence (DNA): TGTGCCGTTCCCCTAAGAGCAGGGGGCCACACTGAAGCTTTCTTT. Translated: CAVPLRAGGHTEAFF. The rearrangement joins TRBV28 to TRBJ1-1; TRBD1 matches at 8 bases. Trimming took 11 bases from V and 3 from J; bases not matched to a gene: 14. Germline CDR1 and CDR2: MDHEN and SYDVKM. This CDR3 is 15 amino acids long. Looking up the rest from reference TRBV28 and TRBJ1-1 gives the full variable domain: DVKVTQSSRYLVKRTGEKVFLECVQDMDHENMFWYRQDPGLGLRLIYFSYDVKMKEKGDIPEGYSVSREKKERFSLILESASTNQTSMYLCAVPLRAGGHTEAFFGQGTRLTVV.

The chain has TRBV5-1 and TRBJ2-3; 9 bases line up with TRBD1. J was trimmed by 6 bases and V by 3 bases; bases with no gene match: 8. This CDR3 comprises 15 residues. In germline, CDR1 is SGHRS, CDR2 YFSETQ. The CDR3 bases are TGCGCCAGCAGCTCTGGACAGGGGTTCGGGGATACGCAGTATTTT. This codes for CASSSGQGFGDTQYF.